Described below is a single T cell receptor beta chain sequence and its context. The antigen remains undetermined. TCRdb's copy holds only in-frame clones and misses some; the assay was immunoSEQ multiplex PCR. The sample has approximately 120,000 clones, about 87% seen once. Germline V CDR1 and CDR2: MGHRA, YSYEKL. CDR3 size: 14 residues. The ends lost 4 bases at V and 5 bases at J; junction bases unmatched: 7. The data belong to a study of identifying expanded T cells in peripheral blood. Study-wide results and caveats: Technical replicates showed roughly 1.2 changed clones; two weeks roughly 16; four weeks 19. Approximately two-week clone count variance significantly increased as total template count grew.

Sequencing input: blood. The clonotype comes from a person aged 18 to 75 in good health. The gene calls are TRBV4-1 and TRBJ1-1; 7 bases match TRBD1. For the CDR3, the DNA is TGCGCCAGCAGCCCCGAAGGGGGCATAACTGAAGCTTTCTTT. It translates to CASSPEGGITEAFF.